This T cell receptor beta chain was obtained from a study of patients and donors after allogeneic stem cell transplantation. Germline assignment: CDR1 SEHNR and CDR2 FQNEAQ (reference sequence). V lost 6 bases, J lost 11 bases, and 17 bases lay in between. CDR3 length: 12 amino acids. MiXCR, applied by TCRdb to the RT-PCR reads, yields one record per CDR3 protein. The table lists about 960,000 distinct CDR3 sequences, about a sixth of them singletons. This clonotype was detected only a few times. This sequence joins TRBV7-9 and TRBJ2-7; tentatively, D is TRBD1 or TRBD2 (5 bases each). Sequencing used blood, either unsorted or a sorted T cell fraction (not recorded which). The clonotype originates from a human donor who was either an allogeneic HSCT recipient or a stem cell or donor lymphocyte infusion donor (not recorded which). It is not recorded whose cells these are; they may come from a transplant donor. The CDR3: CASSQKPGREYF. Written as DNA, the CDR3 is TGTGCCAGCAGTCAAAAACCGGGACGAGAGTACTTC.